Here is one T cell receptor (beta chain) with its context. This sample is drawn from a study of CD8 T cells in Susac syndrome. RNA, at roughly 0.45 to 1 ug, was reverse transcribed with random hexamers. In TCRdb, the immunoSEQ multiplex PCR reads were re-called with MiXCR into one record per CDR3 protein. Of roughly 200,000 distinct CDR3 sequences listed, around 93% are singletons. CDR1 and CDR2 from the germline V gene are DFQATT and SNEGSKA (reference sequence). CDR3 size: 13 residues. Trimming cost V 6 bases and J 5 bases; bases outside gene matches: 9. This chain uses TRBV20-1 with TRBJ2-5; TRBD1 matches at 7 bases. The sequencing sample was made of CD4+ T cells from PBMCs. The clonotype originates from a human donor with multiple sclerosis. The CDR3 reads CSARRGLGETQYF. CDR3 DNA sequence: TGCAGTGCCCGAAGGGGGCTGGGGGAGACCCAGTACTTC.